This T cell receptor (beta chain) was obtained from a study of shared clonotypes between healthy human individuals. Study in general: Per donor, CD8 memory used one plate, CD8 naive used two, CD4 memory used three and CD4 naive used three.

The CDR3 runs 16 residues. V was pared by 3 bases and J by 0 bases, with 2 bases of the junction left unmatched. Per germline, CDR1 MGHDK and CDR2 SYGVNS. As concerns this clone: Its antigen remains unknown.

The study's findings and limits: Rarefaction indicated that sorted-subset sequencing remained incomplete although depth was large.

Assay used: immunoSEQ multiplex PCR; TCRdb lists only in-frame clones, some missing. Counted here are 2 million to 2.5 million clones, approximately 93% occurring once; the ten biggest clones make up 0.39%. The healthy adult donors were HIV-negative and reported no recent acute infections or vaccinations. Caucasian adults residing in Nashville, Tennessee made up all the donors. The receptor was isolated from a man aged 18 to 29 in good health. Some clones in this sample may be carry-over from other donors' samples. V and J are TRBV25-1 and TRBJ2-6; TRBD2 matches 7 bases. The sequenced material came from naive CD4+ T cells from PBMCs. Subset of the sample: CD45RA+ positively selected. The CDR3 region is CASSEGRDSGANVLTF. The CDR3 coding sequence is TGTGCCAGCAGTGAGGGGAGGGACTCTGGGGCCAACGTCCTGACTTTC. Based on the CDR3 plus reference TRBV25-1 and TRBJ2-6, the full variable domain is EADIYQTPRYLVIGTGKKITLECSQTMGHDKMYWYQQDPGMELHLIHYSYGVNSTEKGDLSSESTVSRIRTEHFPLTLESARPSHTSQYLCASSEGRDSGANVLTFGAGSRLTVL.